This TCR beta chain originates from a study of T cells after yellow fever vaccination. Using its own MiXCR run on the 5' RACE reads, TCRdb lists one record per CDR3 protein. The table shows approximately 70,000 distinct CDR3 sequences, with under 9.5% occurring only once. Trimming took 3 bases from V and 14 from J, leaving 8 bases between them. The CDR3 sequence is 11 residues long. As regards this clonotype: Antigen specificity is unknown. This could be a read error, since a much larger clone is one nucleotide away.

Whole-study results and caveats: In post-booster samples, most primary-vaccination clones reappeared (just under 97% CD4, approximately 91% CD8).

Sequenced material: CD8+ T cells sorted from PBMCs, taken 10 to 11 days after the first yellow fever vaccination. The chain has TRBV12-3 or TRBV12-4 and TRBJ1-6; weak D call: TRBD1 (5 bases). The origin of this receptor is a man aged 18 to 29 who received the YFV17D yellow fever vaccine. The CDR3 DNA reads TGTGCCAGCAGTTTTATGGGGGCCCTCCACTTT. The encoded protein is CASSFMGALHF.